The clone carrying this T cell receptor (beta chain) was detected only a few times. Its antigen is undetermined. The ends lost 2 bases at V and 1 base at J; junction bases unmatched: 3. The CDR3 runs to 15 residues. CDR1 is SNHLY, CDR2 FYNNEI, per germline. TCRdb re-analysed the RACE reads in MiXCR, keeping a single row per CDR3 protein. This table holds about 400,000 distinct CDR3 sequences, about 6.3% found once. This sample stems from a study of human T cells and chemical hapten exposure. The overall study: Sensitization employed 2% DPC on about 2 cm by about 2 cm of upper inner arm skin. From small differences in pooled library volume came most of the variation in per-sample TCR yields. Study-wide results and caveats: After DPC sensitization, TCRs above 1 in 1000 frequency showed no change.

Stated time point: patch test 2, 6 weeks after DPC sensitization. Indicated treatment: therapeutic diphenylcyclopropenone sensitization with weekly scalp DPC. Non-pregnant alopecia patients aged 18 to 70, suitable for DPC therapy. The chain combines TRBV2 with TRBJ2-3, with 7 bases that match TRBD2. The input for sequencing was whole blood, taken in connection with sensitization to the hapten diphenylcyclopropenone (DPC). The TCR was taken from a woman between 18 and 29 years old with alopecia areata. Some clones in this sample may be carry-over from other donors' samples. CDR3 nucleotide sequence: TGTGCCAGCAGTGAACCCCTAGCGGGCACAGATACGCAGTATTTT. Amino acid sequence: CASSEPLAGTDTQYF.